This T cell receptor (beta chain) was recovered during a study of radiation and T cells in renal cell carcinoma. In the study overall: Nephrectomy followed 15 Gy stereotactic body radiation by 4 weeks. Study-wide results and caveats: Baseline intratumoral clonotype presence is unknown without pretreatment biopsies.

Time point reported: blood 2 weeks post-SBRT. Sample treatment: 15 Gy SBRT to primary tumor, nephrectomy 4 weeks later. Clear cell pathology was present in this patient's renal cell carcinoma. The assay was immunoSEQ multiplex PCR, and TCRdb's table has in-frame clones only and misses some. Found here are tens of thousands of clones, 65% to 90% of them singletons; the top ten hold 20% to 25%. As to this clone: Its antigen is not identified.

The length of the CDR3 is 15 residues. V lost 5 bases, J lost 0 bases, and 4 bases stayed unmatched. Germline CDR1 MNHNY, CDR2 SVGAGI (reference sequence). Sequencing used blood, obtained from a patient whose treatment included radiotherapy and nephrectomy. V and J are TRBV6-6 and TRBJ2-7; TRBD2 matches at 10 bases. The sequence was obtained from a woman in her fifties or sixties with renal cell carcinoma. CDR3 bases: TGTGCCAGCAGTGTTCAGCGGGAGGGCTCCTACGAGCAGTACTTC. As protein: CASSVQREGSYEQYF.